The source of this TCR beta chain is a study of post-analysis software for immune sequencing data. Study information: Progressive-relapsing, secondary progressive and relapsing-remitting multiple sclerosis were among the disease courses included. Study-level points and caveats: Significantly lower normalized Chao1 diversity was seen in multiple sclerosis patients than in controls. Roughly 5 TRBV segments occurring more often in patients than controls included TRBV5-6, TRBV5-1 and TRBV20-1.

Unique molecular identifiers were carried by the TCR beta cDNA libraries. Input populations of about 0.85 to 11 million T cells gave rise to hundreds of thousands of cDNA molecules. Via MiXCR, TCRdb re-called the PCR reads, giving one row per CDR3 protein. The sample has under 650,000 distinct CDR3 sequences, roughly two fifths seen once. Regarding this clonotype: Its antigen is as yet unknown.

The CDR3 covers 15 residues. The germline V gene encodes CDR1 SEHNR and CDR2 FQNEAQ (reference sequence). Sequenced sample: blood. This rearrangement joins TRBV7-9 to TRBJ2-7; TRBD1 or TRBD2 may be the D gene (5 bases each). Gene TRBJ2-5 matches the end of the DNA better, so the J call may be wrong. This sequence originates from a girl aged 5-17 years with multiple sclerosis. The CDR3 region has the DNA TGTGCCAGCAGCACAAAGGGACGGGTAGTGGAGACCCAGTACTTC. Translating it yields CASSTKGRVVETQYF.